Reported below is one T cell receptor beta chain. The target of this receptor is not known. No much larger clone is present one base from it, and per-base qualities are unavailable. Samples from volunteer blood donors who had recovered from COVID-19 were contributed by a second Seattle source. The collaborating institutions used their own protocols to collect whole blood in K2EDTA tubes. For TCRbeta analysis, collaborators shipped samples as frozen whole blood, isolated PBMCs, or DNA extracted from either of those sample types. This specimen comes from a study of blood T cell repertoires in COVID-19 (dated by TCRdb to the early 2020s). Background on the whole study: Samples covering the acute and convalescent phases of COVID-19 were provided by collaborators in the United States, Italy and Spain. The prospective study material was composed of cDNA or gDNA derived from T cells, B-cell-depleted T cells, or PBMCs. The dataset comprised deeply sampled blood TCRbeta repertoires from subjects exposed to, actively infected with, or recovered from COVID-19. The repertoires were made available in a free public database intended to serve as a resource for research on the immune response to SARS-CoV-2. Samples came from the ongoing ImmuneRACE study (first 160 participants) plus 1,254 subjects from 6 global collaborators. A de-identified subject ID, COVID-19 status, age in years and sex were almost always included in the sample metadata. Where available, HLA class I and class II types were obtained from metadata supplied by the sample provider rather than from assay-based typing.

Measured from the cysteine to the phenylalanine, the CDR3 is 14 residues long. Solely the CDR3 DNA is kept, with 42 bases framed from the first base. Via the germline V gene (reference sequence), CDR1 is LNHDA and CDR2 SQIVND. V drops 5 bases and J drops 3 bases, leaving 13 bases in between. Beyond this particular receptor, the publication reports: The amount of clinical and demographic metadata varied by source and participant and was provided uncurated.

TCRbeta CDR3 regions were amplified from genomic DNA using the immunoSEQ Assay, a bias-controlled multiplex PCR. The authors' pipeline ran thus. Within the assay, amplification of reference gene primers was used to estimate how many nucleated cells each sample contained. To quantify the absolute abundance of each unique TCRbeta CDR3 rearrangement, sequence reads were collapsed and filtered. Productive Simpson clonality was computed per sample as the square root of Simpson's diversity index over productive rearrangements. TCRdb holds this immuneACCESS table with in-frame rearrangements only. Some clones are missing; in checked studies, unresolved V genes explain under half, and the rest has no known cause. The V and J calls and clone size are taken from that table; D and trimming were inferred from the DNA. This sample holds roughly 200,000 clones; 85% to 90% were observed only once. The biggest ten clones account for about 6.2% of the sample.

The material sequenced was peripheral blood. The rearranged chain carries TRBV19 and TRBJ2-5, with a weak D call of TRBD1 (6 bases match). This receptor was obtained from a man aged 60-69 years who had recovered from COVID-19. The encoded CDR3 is CASSPLQGKETQYF. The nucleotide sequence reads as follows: TGTGCCAGTAGTCCGCTGCAGGGGAAAGAGACCCAGTACTTC.